In this sample, the clone carrying this TCR beta chain turned up a few times. The data stem from a study of blood T cells in healthy people across ages. Donors ranged from about 6 to 90 years old and were healthy Caucasians in Russia. Per individual sample, total RNA of at least 6 micrograms was extracted. Germline V CDR1 and CDR2: MNHEY, SMNVEV (reference sequence). The CDR3 loop spans 15 amino acids. It was with a sample-barcoded 5' primer and a J-beta primer mix that a second PCR of about 6 to 12 cycles was run. TCRdb independently ran MiXCR on the 5' RACE reads; one entry per CDR3 protein. The top ten clones hold approximately 0.7% of a sample with over a million distinct CDR3 sequences, roughly a quarter of them seen once. These data also featured in a second study, about T cells of mothers and their children. That publication notes: Random nucleotides (2-4) and sample barcodes were added by the M1S primer used in the second PCR.

The TCR comes from a girl between 2 and 10 years old in good health. The V call is TRBV27, the J call TRBJ2-5, with 10 bases fitting TRBD2. The tail of the sequence fits TRBJ2-7 better, so the J call may be wrong. The sequencing sample was made of blood. Here the CDR3 reads CASSTGLAPTYEQYF. CDR3 nucleotides: TGTGCCAGCAGTACGGGACTAGCGCCGACCTACGAGCAGTACTTC.